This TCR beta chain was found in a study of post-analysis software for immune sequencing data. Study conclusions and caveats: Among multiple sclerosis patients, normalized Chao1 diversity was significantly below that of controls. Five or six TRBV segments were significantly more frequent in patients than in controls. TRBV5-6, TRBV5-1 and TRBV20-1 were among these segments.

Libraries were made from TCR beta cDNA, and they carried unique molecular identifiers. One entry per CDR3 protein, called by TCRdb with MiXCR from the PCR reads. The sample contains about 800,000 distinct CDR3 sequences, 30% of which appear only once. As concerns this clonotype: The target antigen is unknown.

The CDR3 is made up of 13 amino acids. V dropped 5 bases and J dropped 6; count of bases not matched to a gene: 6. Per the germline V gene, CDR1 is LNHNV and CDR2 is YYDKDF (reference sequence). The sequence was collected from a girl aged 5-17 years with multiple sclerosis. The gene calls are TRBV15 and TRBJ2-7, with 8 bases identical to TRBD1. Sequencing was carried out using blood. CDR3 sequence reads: CATSPDRASEQYF. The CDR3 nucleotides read TGTGCCACCAGCCCGGACAGGGCAAGCGAGCAGTACTTC.